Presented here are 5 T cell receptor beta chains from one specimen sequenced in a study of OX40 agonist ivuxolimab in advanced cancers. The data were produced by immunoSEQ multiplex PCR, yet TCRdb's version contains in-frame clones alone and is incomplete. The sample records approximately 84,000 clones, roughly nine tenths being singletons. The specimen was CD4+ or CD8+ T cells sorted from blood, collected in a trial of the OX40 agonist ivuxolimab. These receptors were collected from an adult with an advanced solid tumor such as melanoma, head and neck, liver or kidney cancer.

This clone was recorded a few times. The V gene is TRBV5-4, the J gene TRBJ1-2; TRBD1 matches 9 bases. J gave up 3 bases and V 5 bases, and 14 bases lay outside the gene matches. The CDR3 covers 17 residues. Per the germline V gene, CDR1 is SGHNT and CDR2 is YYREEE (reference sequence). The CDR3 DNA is TGTGCCAGCAGGCCACCGGGACAGGGCCCCGCGGACTATGGCTACACCTTC. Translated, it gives CASRPPGQGPADYGYTF.

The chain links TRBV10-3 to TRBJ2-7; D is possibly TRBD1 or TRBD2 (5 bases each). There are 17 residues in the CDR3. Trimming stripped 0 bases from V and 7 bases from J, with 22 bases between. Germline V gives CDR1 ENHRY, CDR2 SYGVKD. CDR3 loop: CAISESTMVRGREEQYF. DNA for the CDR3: TGTGCCATCAGTGAGTCGACGATGGTGAGGGGTCGGGAAGAGCAGTACTTC.

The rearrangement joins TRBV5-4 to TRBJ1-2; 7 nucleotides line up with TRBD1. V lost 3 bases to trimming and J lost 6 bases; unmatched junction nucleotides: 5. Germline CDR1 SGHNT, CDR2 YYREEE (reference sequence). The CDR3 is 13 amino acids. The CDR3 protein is CASSSTGINGYTF. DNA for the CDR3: TGTGCCAGCAGCTCGACAGGGATAAATGGCTACACCTTC.

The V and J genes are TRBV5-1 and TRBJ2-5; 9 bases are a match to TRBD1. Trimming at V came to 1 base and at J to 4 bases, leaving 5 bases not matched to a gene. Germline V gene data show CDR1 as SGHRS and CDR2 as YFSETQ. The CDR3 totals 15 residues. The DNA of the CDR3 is TGCGCCAGCAGCTTGAGGGGACAGGGTATAGAGACCCAGTACTTC. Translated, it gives CASSLRGQGIETQYF.

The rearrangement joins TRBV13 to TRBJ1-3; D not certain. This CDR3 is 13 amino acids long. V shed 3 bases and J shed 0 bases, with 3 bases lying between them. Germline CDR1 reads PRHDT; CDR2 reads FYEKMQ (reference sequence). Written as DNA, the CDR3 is TGTGCCAGCAGCTTCACCTCTGGAAACACCATATATTTT. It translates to CASSFTSGNTIYF.